A single sample is the source of the 14 T cell receptor beta chains below, sequenced in a study of shared clonotypes between healthy human individuals (dated by TCRdb to the early 2020s). The library was generated by the immunoSEQ multiplex PCR assay. TCRdb provides this immuneACCESS table in a form limited to in-frame rearrangements. Some clones are lacking; in checked studies, under half of them reflect an unresolved V gene, and why the rest are absent is not known. Here the sample has roughly 2.5 million clones; more than 80% occur a single time. The ten most abundant clones make up roughly 0.15% of the sample. What was sequenced was naive CD4+ T cells sorted from blood. Sample cell subset or site, as interpreted from the label and publication: CD45RA+ positively selected. Source of these receptors: a man between 18 and 35 years old in good health.

The rearrangement links TRBV19 to TRBJ1-6; D might be TRBD1 (6 bases). The germline gives CDR1 LNHDA, CDR2 SQIVND (reference sequence). This CDR3 contains 20 residues. Trimming removed 6 bases at V and 9 bases at J, with 33 bases between. The CDR3 is CASRETTGPGPSTWGSPLHF. The CDR3 DNA is TGTGCCAGTAGAGAGACGACAGGACCAGGGCCGAGTACATGGGGTTCACCCCTCCACTTT.

The chain couples TRBV7-8 to TRBJ1-6; 9 bases align to TRBD1. Germline CDR1 SGHVS, CDR2 FQNEAQ. After removal of 0 bases from V and 7 bases from J, the junction contained 4 bases not matched to a gene. This CDR3 is 16 amino acids long. The CDR3 spells CASSLAQGARNSPLHF. The DNA for the CDR3 is TGTGCCAGCAGCTTAGCACAGGGGGCACGGAATTCACCCCTCCACTTT.

The chain has TRBV19 and TRBJ1-6; a weak D match, TRBD1 (6 bases). Germline CDR1 is LNHDA and CDR2 is SQIVND (reference sequence). This CDR3 region has 16 residues. Trimming stripped 7 bases from V and 7 bases from J, with 20 bases between. The DNA for the CDR3 is TGTGCCAGTACCTCTACAGGGCTCGACGGCAATTCACCCCTCCACTTT. Its protein product is CASTSTGLDGNSPLHF.

The genes are TRBV5-1 and TRBJ2-1; TRBD2 agrees at 8 bases. Trimming at V came to 4 bases and at J to 7 bases, leaving 10 bases not matched to a gene. Looked up from germline, CDR1 is SGHRS and CDR2 is YFSETQ. The CDR3 spans 15 residues. The CDR3 DNA follows: TGCGCCAGCAGCCCGTCCGGGACTAGAGGAAATGAGCAGTTCTTC. Translating gives CASSPSGTRGNEQFF. Based on the CDR3 plus reference TRBV5-1 and TRBJ2-1, the full variable domain is KAGVTQTPRYLIKTRGQQVTLSCSPISGHRSVSWYQQTPGQGLQFLFEYFSETQRNKGNFPGRFSGRQFSNSRSEMNVSTLELGDSALYLCASSPSGTRGNEQFFGPGTRLTVL.

This chain connects TRBV5-1 to TRBJ2-5, with D possibly matching TRBD1 (6 bases). Germline V gene data show CDR1 as SGHRS and CDR2 as YFSETQ. The CDR3 totals 15 residues. V was clipped by 3 bases and J by 1 base, with 13 bases between them. The CDR3 reads CASSSALGGQETQYF. CDR3 nucleotide sequence: TGCGCCAGCAGCTCCGCTTTAGGGGGCCAAGAGACCCAGTACTTC.

V and J are TRBV5-1 and TRBJ2-7, with 7 bases fitting TRBD1. Trimming removed 4 bases from V and 9 bases from J; junction bases left unmatched: 10. The CDR3 has 13 residues. Germline-derived CDR1 and CDR2 are SGHRS and YFSETQ. CDR3 protein: CASSATDRSGQYF. In DNA, the CDR3 is TGCGCCAGCAGCGCGACGGACAGGTCCGGGCAGTACTTC.

This clone showed up just once. For the CDR3, the DNA is TGTGCCAGCAGCCGGGGGACAGGGGATGCTTCACCCCTCCACTTT. It is translated as CASSRGTGDASPLHF. The genes are TRBV5-6 and TRBJ1-6, with 10 bases lining up with TRBD1. V was clipped by 4 bases and J by 9 bases; unmatched bases: 7. CDR3 length: 15 residues. CDR1 is SGHDT, CDR2 YYEEEE, per germline.

The count of this clone is one. V gene TRBV5-8 combines with J gene TRBJ2-3; 13 bases agree with TRBD2. Germline trimming cut 0 bases from V and 4 bases from J; bases unmatched to any gene: 5. CDR3 length equals 17 residues. Germline loops: CDR1 SGHTS, CDR2 YDEGEE. This CDR3 reads CASSLARTSGGPDTQYF. The CDR3 DNA is TGTGCCAGCAGCTTGGCCCGGACTAGCGGGGGACCAGATACGCAGTATTTT.

This chain uses TRBV6-1 with TRBJ1-4; the match to TRBD1 covers 9 bases. CDR3 size: 15 residues. The germline V gene encodes CDR1 MNHNS and CDR2 SASEGT. The trim removed 5 bases at V and 4 bases at J, leaving 5 bases unmatched. Here the CDR3 reads CASSRGQGNNEKLFF. CDR3 in DNA: TGTGCCAGCAGTCGGGGACAGGGAAATAATGAAAAACTGTTTTTT.

The rearrangement joins TRBV11-2 to TRBJ2-5; perhaps TRBD2 as D (7 bases). V shed 1 base and J shed 4 bases, with 13 bases lying between them. Germline V CDR1 and CDR2: SGHAT, FQNNGV. CDR3 size: 15 residues. Written as DNA, the CDR3 is TGTGCCAGCAGCTTAGGGGGGGGCCTGAGAGAGACCCAGTACTTC. This encodes CASSLGGGLRETQYF.

The CDR3: CASSSRSGTDTQYF. DNA for the CDR3: TGTGCCAGCAGCTCCAGGTCGGGCACAGATACGCAGTATTTT. This chain links TRBV5-4 with TRBJ2-3; D unclear. This CDR3 comprises 14 residues. Germline CDR1 is SGHNT and CDR2 is YYREEE (reference sequence). Trimming pared 3 bases from V and 1 base from J, leaving 9 bases between.

The chain has TRBV11-1 and TRBJ2-4; perhaps TRBD2 as D (6 bases). This CDR3 has 18 residues. The germline gives CDR1 SGHAT, CDR2 FQDESV (reference sequence). Trimming left V 5 bases short and J 0 bases short, with 20 bases between. CDR3 sequence reads: CASSPGFRGTIAKNIQYF. The CDR3 DNA is TGTGCCAGCAGCCCCGGGTTTCGGGGGACGATAGCCAAAAACATTCAGTACTTC.

With regard to this clone: This same CDR3 is encoded by further DNA sequences in the sample. This chain connects TRBV7-2 to TRBJ1-4, with D possibly being TRBD1 (6 bases). The CDR3 length is 14 residues. Germline lookup yields CDR1 SGHTA and CDR2 FQGNSA. Trimming cost V 2 bases and J 2 bases, with 6 bases left between them. DNA of the CDR3: TGTGCCAGCAGCTTAACAGGGACTAATGAAAAACTGTTTTTT. This translates into CASSLTGTNEKLFF. Complete variable domain (other parts from reference TRBV7-2 and TRBJ1-4): GAGVSQSPSNKVTEKGKDVELRCDPISGHTALYWYRQSLGQGLEFLIYFQGNSAPDKSGLPSDRFSAERTGGSVSTLTIQRTQQEDSAVYLCASSLTGTNEKLFFGSGTQLSVL.

The V call is TRBV6-6, the J call TRBJ2-6, with D unclear. Germline V lookup: CDR1 MNHNY, CDR2 SVGAGI (reference sequence). The CDR3 has 15 residues. Trimming shortened V by 7 bases and J by 4 bases, and 14 bases separated the two germline ends. Here the CDR3 reads CASNKPTPGANVLTF. In DNA form, the CDR3 reads TGTGCCAGCAATAAGCCCACGCCCGGGGCCAACGTCCTGACTTTC.